The 11 T cell receptor beta chains in this list originate from one sample, sequenced in a study of a mutant IDH1 vaccine in newly diagnosed glioma. Time point described: week 47, end of study. With topical imiquimod, each dose of the vaccine consisted of 300 ug of mutant IDH1 20-mer peptide. What these receptors recognize is not known. Generated by immunoSEQ multiplex PCR, the TCRdb table keeps only in-frame clones and is missing some. The sample lists 25,000 to 40,000 clones, 89% occurring once. This specimen was PBMCs, taken from a glioma patient whose treatment included an IDH1 peptide vaccine. The receptors come from a man aged 35-49 years with glioma.

This chain connects TRBV7-9 to TRBJ2-2; 7 bases line up with TRBD2. Per the germline V gene, CDR1 is SEHNR and CDR2 is FQNEAQ (reference sequence). Trimming took 2 bases from V and 4 from J; bases not matched to a gene: 4. This CDR3 contains 15 residues. The CDR3 protein is CASSLLTSSTGELFF. The CDR3 bases are TGTGCCAGCAGCTTATTGACTAGCTCCACCGGGGAGCTGTTTTTT.

The chain joins TRBV4-3 to TRBJ1-2; D is unresolved. The CDR3 length is 15 residues. V was trimmed by 3 bases and J by 2 bases, leaving 13 bases between them. Germline V gene data show CDR1 as LGHNA and CDR2 as YSLEER. The CDR3 nucleotides read TGCGCCAGCAGCCATCAAGTTGGCCTAAACTATGGCTACACCTTC. It codes for CASSHQVGLNYGYTF.

CDR3 sequence reads: CASSLDIGWGQETQYF. The CDR3 DNA is TGTGCCAGCAGCTTAGACATTGGATGGGGTCAAGAGACCCAGTACTTC. The chain combines TRBV11-2 with TRBJ2-5; D ambiguous. The V end was cut by 0 bases, the J end by 2 bases, with 13 bases between. This CDR3 region has 16 residues. Germline V gene data show CDR1 as SGHAT and CDR2 as FQNNGV.

The rearrangement joins TRBV2 to TRBJ1-1, with D possibly matching TRBD1 (5 bases). This CDR3 is built from 16 residues. In germline, CDR1 is SNHLY, CDR2 FYNNEI. V was clipped by 4 bases and J by 0 bases, with 15 bases between them. The DNA of the CDR3 is TGTGCCAGCAGTGGGGACGGAGTCGGATTGAACACTGAAGCTTTCTTT. It yields the protein CASSGDGVGLNTEAFF.

The chain joins TRBV7-9 to TRBJ2-5; TRBD1 is a possible D gene (6 bases). The end of the DNA aligns better with TRBJ2-7, so the J call may be wrong. CDR1 and CDR2 (germline): SEHNR, FQNEAQ (reference sequence). The CDR3 extends over 14 amino acids. CDR3 sequence (DNA): TGTGCCAGCAGCTCAAAACAGGGAAACTACGAGCAGTACTTC. Amino acid sequence: CASSSKQGNYEQYF.

This chain connects TRBV7-6 to TRBJ2-6, with 8 bases identical to TRBD1. CDR1 and CDR2 from the germline V gene are SGHVS and FNYEAQ. V gave up 3 bases and J gave up 1 base; unmatched junction bases: 11. The CDR3 loop spans 19 amino acids. The CDR3, as DNA: TGTGCCAGCAGCTTGCTACAGGGGGTACCTTCGTCTGGGGCCAACGTCCTGACTTTC. Its translation is CASSLLQGVPSSGANVLTF.

This chain uses TRBV27 with TRBJ2-1; 8 bases map to TRBD1. CDR3 length: 14 residues. Germline values: CDR1 MNHEY, CDR2 SMNVEV (reference sequence). V shed 2 bases, J shed 6 bases, and the junction held 3 bases outside the gene matches. CDR3 DNA: TGTGCCAGCAGTTTAGTAACAGGGGGCAATGAGCAGTTCTTC. Its protein is CASSLVTGGNEQFF.

V usage is TRBV19 and J usage is TRBJ2-1, with 9 bases lining up with TRBD1. The CDR3 length is 13 residues. V shed 9 bases, J shed 2 bases, and the junction held 2 bases outside the gene matches. Germline V gives CDR1 LNHDA, CDR2 SQIVND (reference sequence). CDR3: CASRQGAYNEQFF. CDR3 nucleotides: TGTGCCAGCAGACAGGGGGCCTACAATGAGCAGTTCTTC.

This chain connects TRBV7-9 to TRBJ2-3, with D maybe TRBD2 (6 bases). The V end was cut by 4 bases, the J end by 5 bases, with 19 bases between. The CDR3 extends over 16 amino acids. Germline V CDR1 and CDR2: SEHNR, FQNEAQ (reference sequence). The CDR3 DNA reads TGTGCCAGCAGCTCCGTACTAGCTCTAAGGTTAGATACGCAGTATTTT. Translation gives CASSSVLALRLDTQYF. Combining the CDR3 with reference TRBV7-9 and TRBJ2-3 gives the whole variable domain DTGVSQNPRHKITKRGQNVTFRCDPISEHNRLYWYRQTLGQGPEFLTYFQNEAQLEKSRLLSDRFSAERPKGSFSTLEIQRTEQGDSAMYLCASSSVLALRLDTQYFGPGTRLTVL.

The genes are TRBV1 and TRBJ1-5. TRBV1 constitutes a pseudogene. This CDR3 region has 17 residues. The CDR3 loop is CTGEGDSDSDSNQPQHF. The CDR3 coding sequence is TGCACCGGAGAGGGGGACTCGGACAGCGATAGCAATCAGCCCCAGCATTTT.

The chain has TRBV29-1 and TRBJ1-2; 9 bases match TRBD1. The CDR3 covers 14 residues. Germline assignment: CDR1 SQVTM and CDR2 ANQGSEA. Losses at the gene ends were 7 bases for V and 4 bases for J; bases not matched to a gene: 10. CDR3 in DNA: TGCAGCGCCAACAGGGGGCCCAACTTCTATGGCTACACCTTC. It is translated as CSANRGPNFYGYTF.